A single sample is the source of the 2 T cell receptor beta chains below, sequenced in a study of sequential checkpoint blockade in melanoma. Treatment meaning: randomized to nivolumab then ipilimumab (arm A) or the reverse (arm B). The assay was immunoSEQ multiplex PCR, and TCRdb's table has in-frame clones only and misses some. This table holds just over 6,000 clones, about a fifth found once. Source: tumor tissue (inferred from file names), taken from a patient given nivolumab and ipilimumab in sequence. All receptors come from a human donor with melanoma.

In nucleotides, the CDR3 is TGCAGCGGCGTTTTCCACTCAACAGATACGCAGTATTTT. This codes for CSGVFHSTDTQYF. The chain carries TRBV29-1 and TRBJ2-3; D is unclear. Germline V gene lookup returns CDR1 SQVTM and CDR2 ANQGSEA. The CDR3 contains 13 residues. V was clipped by 7 bases and J by 3 bases, with 14 bases between them.

In this sample, this clone turned up many times. The DNA for the CDR3 is TGTGCCAGCAGCTCAACTATGGGACTAGCGGGGCTCACAGATACGCAGTATTTT. Its translation: CASSSTMGLAGLTDTQYF. The rearrangement links TRBV9 to TRBJ2-3; 13 nucleotides align to TRBD2. The J segment lost 2 bases and the V segment lost 4 bases, leaving 10 bases of the junction unmatched. The germline CDR1 and CDR2 sequences are SGDLS and YYNGEE. The length of the CDR3 is 18 residues.